The sequence of this TCR beta chain was determined in a study of post-analysis software for immune sequencing data. On the study more broadly: Relapsing-remitting, secondary progressive and progressive-relapsing multiple sclerosis were all included among the disease courses.

A few counts support this clonotype. Its target is not known. CDR3 length equals 14 residues. Germline values: CDR1 DFQATT, CDR2 SNEGSKA (reference sequence). V was trimmed by 3 bases and J by 2 bases, leaving 14 bases between them. Study-wide points: The F measure placed samples prepared in the same batch into strongly shared clusters. Versus controls, multiple sclerosis patients showed significantly lower diversity (normalized Chao1). Controls showed lower frequencies than patients for four to six TRBV segments, and TRBV5-6, TRBV5-1 and TRBV20-1 were among these.

TCR beta cDNA libraries included unique molecular identifiers. TCRdb reprocessed the PCR reads with MiXCR, giving one entry per CDR3 protein. This sample has about 810,000 distinct CDR3 sequences, with 53% found just once. This chain links TRBV20-1 with TRBJ2-7, with D unclear. The origin of this receptor is a girl aged 5-17 years with multiple sclerosis. Material for sequencing was blood. The CDR3, as DNA: TGCAGTGCTAGGCCCGCCCGTCACCCCTACGAGCAGTACTTC. Translated, it gives CSARPARHPYEQYF.